This T cell receptor beta chain was sequenced for a study of Ad26.COV2.S vaccination and SARS-CoV-2 variants. Study-wide points: From the TCR breadth and depth analyses, total T cell responses may have been underestimated.

With regard to this clone: The antigen is unknown.

Treatment meaning: around 19 received Ad26.COV2.S at low or high dose, single or two shots; roughly five received placebo; per-sample allocation not given. The study sampled participants on day 63 after the first vaccine or placebo injection. Participants' vaccine, an Ad26 vector, delivered Wuhan-strain SARS-CoV-2 spike. The assay was immunoSEQ multiplex PCR, and TCRdb's table has in-frame clones only and misses some. The table has 240,000 or so clones, roughly 88% seen once; the top ten hold around a tenth. This clonotype originated in a person aged 18 to 59 who received the Ad26.COV2.S COVID-19 vaccine or a placebo. Material: peripheral blood, obtained in a trial of Ad26.COV2.S vaccine versus placebo.

CDR3 sequence (DNA): TGTGCCTGGACTGCACAACCCAATCAGCCCCAGCATTTT. Its translation: CAWTAQPNQPQHF. The V call is TRBV30, the J call TRBJ1-5; D is undetermined. Trimming cost V 4 bases and J 3 bases, with 10 bases left between them. Per the germline V gene, CDR1 is GTSNPN and CDR2 is SVGIG (reference sequence). The CDR3 consists of 13 residues.